Listed here are 7 T cell receptor beta chains from one sample, sequenced in a study of blood T cell repertoires in COVID-19. Here immunoSEQ multiplex PCR was the method, and the copy in TCRdb shows in-frame clones only, minus some. The table lists 95,000 to 120,000 clones, roughly 90% of them singletons. Sequenced sample: peripheral blood. These receptors were collected from a woman between 65 and 79 years old who had recovered from COVID-19.

This clone showed up just once. This chain links TRBV7-9 with TRBJ2-7, with 8 bases lining up with TRBD2. Losses at the gene ends were 6 bases for V and 3 bases for J; bases not matched to a gene: 4. This CDR3 region has 13 residues. The V gene's germline CDR1 is SEHNR and CDR2 FQNEAQ (reference sequence). CDR3 sequence: CASSYSGDYEQYF. Written as DNA, the CDR3 is TGTGCCAGCAGTTATAGCGGGGACTACGAGCAGTACTTC.

V usage is TRBV27 and J usage is TRBJ1-6; 7 bases agree with TRBD1. The CDR3 covers 14 residues. The trim removed 8 bases at V and 6 bases at J, leaving 7 bases unmatched. Germline CDR1 is MNHEY and CDR2 is SMNVEV (reference sequence). CDR3 loop: CASRDTGVNSPLHF. The DNA of the CDR3 is TGTGCCAGCCGCGATACAGGGGTTAATTCACCCCTCCACTTT.

The rearrangement joins TRBV5-1 to TRBJ2-4; the match to TRBD2 covers 7 bases. Germline V CDR1 and CDR2: SGHRS, YFSETQ. This CDR3 is 15 amino acids long. J was trimmed by 2 bases and V by 4 bases; bases with no gene match: 6. The CDR3 sequence: CASSLNSGSKNIQYF. As DNA, the CDR3 is TGCGCCAGCAGCCTGAATAGCGGGTCCAAAAACATTCAGTACTTC.

This chain uses TRBV9 with TRBJ1-1; 8 bases fit TRBD1. CDR3 size: 14 residues. Germline V gene sequence: CDR1 SGDLS, CDR2 YYNGEE. V dropped 3 bases and J dropped 5; count of bases not matched to a gene: 6. CDR3 sequence: CASSASGGRTEAFF. As DNA, the CDR3 is TGTGCCAGCAGCGCTTCAGGGGGCAGGACTGAAGCTTTCTTT.

The chain employs TRBV4-1 and TRBJ2-6; D ambiguous. Trimming took off 4 bases at V and 0 bases at J, with 16 bases between the two ends. CDR3 length equals 18 residues. Germline CDR1 reads MGHRA; CDR2 reads YSYEKL. The CDR3 protein is CASSPQTQPLSGANVLTF. The CDR3 coding sequence is TGCGCCAGCAGCCCACAGACCCAGCCCCTCTCTGGGGCCAACGTCCTGACTTTC.

The chain has TRBV28 and TRBJ1-6, with 9 bases matching TRBD1. Unmatched junction bases numbered 8, after V lost 8 bases and J lost 9 bases. Germline assignment: CDR1 MDHEN and CDR2 SYDVKM. The CDR3 spans 14 residues. Here the CDR3 DNA reads TGTGCCAGCTTGCGAGACAGGGGGGGTTCACCCCTCCACTTT. The encoded protein is CASLRDRGGSPLHF.

The V and J genes are TRBV6-6 and TRBJ1-1, with D perhaps TRBD1 (6 bases). CDR3 length: 15 amino acids. V lost 6 bases, J lost 1 base, and 15 bases lay in between. From germline, CDR1 is MNHNY and CDR2 SVGAGI (reference sequence). CDR3 loop: CASRPPDRRNTEAFF. As DNA, the CDR3 is TGTGCCAGCAGACCTCCCGACAGGCGGAACACTGAAGCTTTCTTT.